Shown below are 4 T cell receptor beta chains from a single sample sequenced in a study of cytomegalovirus exposure and HLA in healthy donors. Researchers ran the PCR with 60 Vbeta and 13 Jbeta primers. Repertoires were generated with immunoSEQ multiplex PCR, while TCRdb's copy carries only in-frame clones and drops some. The profile covers about 150,000 clones, with 75% to 85% appearing a single time and 5% to 7.5% taken by the ten largest. The sequenced sample consisted of PBMCs. Receptor source: a man between 45 and 60 years old in good health and CMV-seropositive.

CDR3 nucleotides: TGTGCCAGCAGCTTGCGATGGGGCGAGACTAATGAAAAACTGTTTTTT. This codes for CASSLRWGETNEKLFF. The rearrangement uses TRBV5-4 and TRBJ1-4; D is possibly TRBD1 (5 bases). Germline V CDR1 and CDR2: SGHNT, YYREEE (reference sequence). The CDR3 contains 16 residues. Trimming removed 1 base at V and 2 bases at J, with 12 bases between. The whole variable domain, filled in from reference TRBV5-4 and TRBJ1-4, reads ETGVTQSPTHLIKTRGQQVTLRCSSQSGHNTVSWYQQALGQGPQFIFQYYREEENGRGNFPPRFSGLQFPNYSSELNVNALELDDSALYLCASSLRWGETNEKLFFGSGTQLSVL.

V and J are TRBV20-1 and TRBJ1-2, with a tentative D call TRBD1 (5 bases). The germline gives CDR1 DFQATT, CDR2 SNEGSKA (reference sequence). CDR3 length equals 11 residues. Trimming removed 6 bases at V and 6 bases at J, with 11 bases between. The CDR3 sequence is CSASRADGYTF. DNA for the CDR3: TGCAGTGCCTCCAGGGCGGATGGCTACACCTTC.

The chain links TRBV29-1 to TRBJ2-7; possibly TRBD1 for D (6 bases). The length of the CDR3 is 13 residues. V lost 6 bases and J 4 bases, leaving 16 bases between the germline ends. The germline gives CDR1 SQVTM, CDR2 ANQGSEA. This CDR3 reads CSVGQQGLYEQYF. CDR3 nucleotides: TGCAGCGTGGGACAACAGGGCTTATACGAGCAGTACTTC.

This chain joins TRBV10-2 and TRBJ2-2, with TRBD2 matching 7 bases. Losses at the gene ends were 7 bases for V and 4 bases for J; bases not matched to a gene: 9. Germline assignment: CDR1 WSHSY and CDR2 SAAADI. CDR3 length: 15 residues. CDR3 bases: TGCGCCAGCATGGGATTCGGGGAGGGCACCGGGGAGCTGTTTTTT. This sequence encodes CASMGFGEGTGELFF.